The present entry profiles one T cell receptor beta chain with its context. Its antigen remains unknown. The data originate from a study of graft-versus-host responses after intestinal transplantation. Sequenced by immunoSEQ multiplex PCR; TCRdb stores in-frame clones only, minus some. In the table there are over 75,000 clones, about 87% of which are singletons. Germline V lookup: CDR1 LNHDA, CDR2 SQIVND (reference sequence). V lost 1 base, J lost 3 bases, and 6 bases lay in between. The CDR3 sequence is 14 residues long. The sequenced sample was unstimulated CD4+ T cells sorted from spleen or lymph node cells, obtained before transplant. The chain is built from TRBV19 and TRBJ1-4; no clear D gene. The TCR comes from a human donor who was the organ donor for an intestinal transplant. CDR3 in DNA: TGTGCCAGTAGTATAGCCCCGGCTAATGAAAAACTGTTTTTT. Residues: CASSIAPANEKLFF.